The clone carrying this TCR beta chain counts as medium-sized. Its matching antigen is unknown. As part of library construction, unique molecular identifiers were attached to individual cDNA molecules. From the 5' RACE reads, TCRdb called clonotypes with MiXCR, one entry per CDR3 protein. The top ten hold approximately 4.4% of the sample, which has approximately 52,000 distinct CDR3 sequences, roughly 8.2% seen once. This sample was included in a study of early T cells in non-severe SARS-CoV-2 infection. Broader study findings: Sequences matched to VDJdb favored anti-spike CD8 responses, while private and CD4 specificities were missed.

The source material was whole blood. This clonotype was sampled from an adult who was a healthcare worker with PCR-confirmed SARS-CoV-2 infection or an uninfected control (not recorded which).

The CDR3 loop is CASSREMGSYNEQFF. The CDR3 DNA sequence: TGTGCCAGCAGCAGGGAGATGGGATCCTACAATGAGCAGTTCTTC. This chain joins TRBV27 and TRBJ2-1, with D possibly being TRBD1 or TRBD2 (5 bases each). V dropped 6 bases and J dropped 1 base, with 13 bases sitting between them. Germline V gives CDR1 MNHEY, CDR2 SMNVEV (reference sequence). The CDR3 is made up of 15 amino acids.